The source of this T cell receptor (beta chain) is a study of shared clonotypes between healthy human individuals. General study findings and limits: Donor clonotype sharing was expected to depend on sequencing depth.

Assay used: immunoSEQ multiplex PCR; TCRdb lists only in-frame clones, some missing. The sample holds about 2 million clones, approximately 94% seen once. About this clone: The target antigen is unknown.

Deletions cut 4 bases from V and 2 bases from J, with 10 bases between. This CDR3 region has 13 residues. The V gene's germline CDR1 is SGHNT and CDR2 YYREEE (reference sequence). Naive CD8 populations comprised CD45RO-negative cells positively selected for CCR7, excluding terminally differentiated effector memory CD45RA+ cells. The receptor comes from a man younger than 35 in good health. The source material was naive CD8+ T cells sorted from blood. The chain employs TRBV5-4 and TRBJ2-7, with D hard to call. CDR3 region: CASSVAAAYEQYF. The CDR3 region has the DNA TGTGCCAGCAGCGTGGCAGCCGCCTACGAGCAGTACTTC.